This record covers a single T cell receptor (beta chain). As handled by the study authors: Cell counts per sample came from amplifying reference gene primers. TCRdb's table, derived via immunoSEQ multiplex PCR, lists solely in-frame clones and lacks some. That table furnishes V, J and clone size, whereas the DNA furnished D and trimming. The table lists about 100,000 clones, around 90% of them singletons. This record belongs to a study of blood T cell repertoires in COVID-19. Study-wide context: COVID-19 samples from acute and convalescent phases originated in the United States, Italy and Spain.

The germline CDR1 and CDR2 sequences are LNHNV and YYDKDF (reference sequence). V lost 0 bases to trimming and J lost 2 bases; unmatched junction nucleotides: 5. The CDR3 contains 17 residues. This chain connects TRBV15 to TRBJ2-5; 11 bases fit TRBD2. The receptor was isolated from a human donor in a cohort sampled during active COVID-19. Specimen: peripheral blood. Here the CDR3 reads CATSRDKGTSGQETQYF. The CDR3 bases are TGTGCCACCAGCAGAGATAAAGGGACTAGCGGACAAGAGACCCAGTACTTC.